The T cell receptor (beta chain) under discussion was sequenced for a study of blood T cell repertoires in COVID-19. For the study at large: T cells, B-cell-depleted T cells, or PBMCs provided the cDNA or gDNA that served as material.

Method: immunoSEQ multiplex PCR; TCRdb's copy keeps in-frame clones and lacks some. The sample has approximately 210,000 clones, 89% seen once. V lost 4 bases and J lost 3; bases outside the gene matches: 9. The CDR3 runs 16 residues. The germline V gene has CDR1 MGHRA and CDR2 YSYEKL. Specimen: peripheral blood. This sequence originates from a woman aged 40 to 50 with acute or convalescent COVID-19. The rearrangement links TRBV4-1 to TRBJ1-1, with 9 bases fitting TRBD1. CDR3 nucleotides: TGCGCCAGCAGCCCATTACAGGGGGCGAGGTACACTGAAGCTTTCTTT. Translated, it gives CASSPLQGARYTEAFF.